The entry below describes one T cell receptor beta chain. The data were obtained in a study of blood T cells in healthy people across ages. Using a J-beta primer mix together with a sample-barcoded 5' primer, a second PCR was run for roughly 6 to 11 cycles. Per-sample output comprised a minimum of 3 million paired-end reads containing CDR3. Each CDR3 protein gets one entry after TCRdb re-called the 5' RACE reads with MiXCR. Seen here are about 640,000 distinct CDR3 sequences, around three fifths observed once, and the top ten hold 35% to 40%. V lost 3 bases, J lost 0 bases, and 21 bases lay in between. The CDR3 loop spans 18 amino acids. Germline V gene sequence: CDR1 SGHAT, CDR2 FQNNGV.

This receptor was taken from a man in his 60s in good health. V usage is TRBV11-2 and J usage is TRBJ2-7; tentative D call: TRBD1 (5 bases). Sequencing used blood. The CDR3 coding sequence is TGTGCCAGCAGCTTGGGGCAGCTCCTAACTGTCGGCTCCTACGAGCAGTACTTC. Residues: CASSLGQLLTVGSYEQYF.